The rows below give T cell receptor beta chains drawn from one sample of a study of cytomegalovirus exposure and HLA in healthy donors. The assay was immunoSEQ multiplex PCR, and TCRdb's table has in-frame clones only and misses some. Recorded for this sample: some 60,000 clones. What was sequenced was PBMCs. These receptors originate from a man aged 25 to 40 in good health and CMV-seropositive. Each CDR3 is given with its conserved first and last residue. Fields, in order: D gene, J gene, V gene, CDR3 DNA, CDR3 protein. D genes are given only for firm matches.

TRBD1 TRBJ1-5 TRBV19 TGTGCCAGTAGTATGGGACAGCGTCAGCCCCAGCATTTT CASSMGQRQPQHF
. TRBJ2-1 TRBV11-3 TGTGCCAGCAGCTCACGTGGGGGCGTGGAGCAGTTCTTC CASSSRGGVEQFF
TRBD1 TRBJ2-1 TRBV6-1 TGTGCCAGCAGTGAGATGGGACAGGGCCCAGGGCAGTTCTTC CASSEMGQGPGQFF
TRBD1 TRBJ1-2 TRBV7-9 TGTGCCAGCAGCCCTTCAGGGTGGACAGGGGTAAATGGCTACACCTTC CASSPSGWTGVNGYTF
. TRBJ1-1 TRBV14 TGTGCCAGCTCCCAGGGTTATAACACTGAAGCTTTCTTT CASSQGYNTEAFF
. TRBJ1-1 TRBV6-5 TGTGCCAGCAGGCCCGGTTTTGGGCTTAACACTGAAGCTTTCTTT CASRPGFGLNTEAFF
. TRBJ1-3 TRBV5-1 TGCGCCAGCAGCTTGGAAGGGGGTATTGGAAACACCATATATTTT CASSLEGGIGNTIYF
. TRBJ1-6 TRBV2 TGTGCCAGCCAGGTTGCTTCACCCCTACACTTT CASQVASPLHF
. TRBJ1-2 TRBV6-5 TGTGCCAGCAGTTACTCCAGGGAACCTCACTATGGCTACACCTTC CASSYSREPHYGYTF
. TRBJ1-6 TRBV9 TGTGCCAGCAGCGCGGGAATTAATTCACCCCTCCACTTT CASSAGINSPLHF
. TRBJ2-3 TRBV15 TGTGCCACCAGCAGCTTCTACCAGAACGGCAGGAGACGGGGGAATACGCAGTATTTT CATSSFYQNGRRRGNTQYF
TRBD1 TRBJ1-1 TRBV5-6 TGTGCCAGCAGCCGGACAGGGACTGAAGCTTTCTTT CASSRTGTEAFF
TRBD2 TRBJ2-5 TRBV4-1 TGCGCCAGCAGCCAAGAGGGACTAGCGGGGGGTACGGAGACCCAGTACTTC CASSQEGLAGGTETQYF
. TRBJ2-5 TRBV7-9 TGTGCCAGCAGCTTAGCGTTATACGGAGAGACCCAGTACTTC CASSLALYGETQYF
TRBD2 TRBJ2-7 TRBV19 TGTGCCAGTAGTAAGAAGACAGGAGGACTAGCGGGTAGCGCCTATGAGCAGTACTTC CASSKKTGGLAGSAYEQYF
. TRBJ1-6 TRBV2 TGTGCCAGCAGTGATGGCCGTAATTCACCCCTCCACTTT CASSDGRNSPLHF
TRBD1 TRBJ2-7 TRBV18 TGTGCCAGCTCACTTCAGGACAGGGCTAACGAGCAGTACTTC CASSLQDRANEQYF
TRBD2 TRBJ2-7 TRBV4-2 TGTGCCAGCAGCCAAGGTGTCGGGGGGTTGTACGAGCAGTACTTC CASSQGVGGLYEQYF
. TRBJ1-1 TRBV18 TGTGCCAGCTCACCAGGGGCAGGAGCGATGAACACTGAAGCTTTCTTT CASSPGAGAMNTEAFF
. TRBJ2-5 TRBV25-1 TGTGCCAGCAGTGAAGCGGACCAAGAGACCCAGTACTTC CASSEADQETQYF
TRBD2 TRBJ2-1 TRBV11-3 TGTGCCAGCAGCTTAGATCCTGGGACTAGCGGGTCGAACTTTAATGAGCAGTTCTTC CASSLDPGTSGSNFNEQFF
TRBD1 TRBJ1-1 TRBV30 TGTGCCTGGAGTACACACAGGGGTACTGAAGCTTTCTTT CAWSTHRGTEAFF
. TRBJ2-7 TRBV30 TGTGCCTGGAGTCCCAGTGCAGGGGTGGGTGAGCAGTACTTC CAWSPSAGVGEQYF
. TRBJ1-1 TRBV4-2 TGTGCCAGCAGCCCGGGAAAGGAGAACACTGAAGCTTTCTTT CASSPGKENTEAFF
TRBD1 TRBJ1-6 TRBV5-1 TGCGCCAGCAGCTTGGAGGTGACAGGGGATTCACCCCTACACTTT CASSLEVTGDSPLHF
. TRBJ2-1 TRBV30 TGTGCCTGGGCCTCTAGCCCGGGATCCTACAATGAGCAGTTCTTC CAWASSPGSYNEQFF
. TRBJ1-4 TRBV7-9 TGTGCCAGCAGATCAGGGTTGGGAACTAATGAAAAACTGTTTTTT CASRSGLGTNEKLFF
TRBD2 TRBJ2-3 TRBV13 TGTGCCAGCAGCTTAGTTGGGACTAGAATGTCAGGAGGCACAGATACGCAGTATTTT CASSLVGTRMSGGTDTQYF
TRBD1 TRBJ2-7 TRBV4-1 TGCGCCAGCAGCCCAGGGGGTAATTACGAGCAGTACTTC CASSPGGNYEQYF
. TRBJ1-3 TRBV2 TGTGCCAGCTCTCCCACTCGCACAGACTCTGGAAACACCATATATTTT CASSPTRTDSGNTIYF
. TRBJ2-7 TRBV10-2 TGCGCCAGCAGTGACAGGGTGTCCTACGAGCAGTACTTC CASSDRVSYEQYF
TRBD2 TRBJ2-5 TRBV30 TGTGCCTGGAGTGTACCGGCGGGAGGGACAGAGACCCAGTACTTC CAWSVPAGGTETQYF
. TRBJ1-1 TRBV28 TGTGCCAGCAGTTTTAAGGGAGTACAAGCTTTCTTT CASSFKGVQAFF
TRBD2 TRBJ2-3 TRBV11-2 TGTGCCAGCAGTCTGATGGGGACTAGCGGGAGTCGGGGCACAGATACGCAGTATTTT CASSLMGTSGSRGTDTQYF
TRBD2 TRBJ2-1 TRBV6-1 TGTGCCAGCAGTGAAGTACTAGCGGGAGCCTTGGGGTACAATGAGCAGTTCTTC CASSEVLAGALGYNEQFF
. TRBJ1-2 TRBV6-5 TGTGCCACCAACCCTCCAGGGCTGGGCTACACCTTC CATNPPGLGYTF
. TRBJ2-2 TRBV19 TGTGCCAGTAGTATAGAGGGGGCGGTCATCACCGGGGAGCTGTTTTTT CASSIEGAVITGELFF
. TRBJ2-1 TRBV6-1 TGTGCCAGCAGTGAAGGCCAGGGTGCATACAATGAGCAGTTCTTC CASSEGQGAYNEQFF
TRBD1 TRBJ2-3 TRBV7-3 TGTGCCAGCAGCTTAACCGGGACAGGGGCAGATACGCAGTATTTT CASSLTGTGADTQYF
TRBD1 TRBJ2-1 TRBV6-5 TGTGCCAGCTGGGTGGGGACAGGGAACAATGAGCAGTTCTTC CASWVGTGNNEQFF
. TRBJ1-1 TRBV6-5 TGTGCCAGCAGAGTCCAGGCCGGGAACACTGAAGCTTTCTTT CASRVQAGNTEAFF
. TRBJ2-7 TRBV11-3 TGTGCCAGCAGCCTGGATCAGGGCCAGTACTTC CASSLDQGQYF
TRBD1 TRBJ1-6 TRBV25-1 TGTGCCAGCAGTGATCACACAGGGGTCGGTGATAATTCACCCCTCCACTTT CASSDHTGVGDNSPLHF
TRBD1 TRBJ1-1 TRBV27 TGTGCCAGCAGTTTCCGGACAGGAACAATGAACACTGAAGCTTTCTTT CASSFRTGTMNTEAFF
TRBD1 TRBJ2-7 TRBV19 TGTGCCAGTAGTTCGGGACAGGGCTACGAGCAGTACTTC CASSSGQGYEQYF
. TRBJ2-3 TRBV5-1 TGCGCCAGCAGTGGAGGGAGTTATGGCACAGATACGCAGTATTTT CASSGGSYGTDTQYF
. TRBJ2-1 TRBV18 TGTGCCAGCTCCCCGAGGGGGGGGCAGGATGAGCAGTTCTTC CASSPRGGQDEQFF
TRBD1 TRBJ2-7 TRBV6-5 TGTGCCAGCAGGGCCCCTGGGGACAGGGTCAACGAGCAGTACTTC CASRAPGDRVNEQYF
TRBD2 TRBJ2-7 TRBV7-9 TGTGCCAGCAGCCCAAGAGGCGGGAGGCCTTCTGACGAGCAGTACTTC CASSPRGGRPSDEQYF
. TRBJ1-1 TRBV6-6 TGTGCCAGCGGGCCGTTCACTGAAGCTTTCTTT CASGPFTEAFF
TRBD1 TRBJ1-1 TRBV18 TGTGCCAGCTCACCACGGACAGGGCTACAATTGAACACTGAAGCTTTCTTT CASSPRTGLQLNTEAFF
. TRBJ2-7 TRBV28 TGTGCCAGCAGTTTTCCCCGGACAAGGAGCGCCTACGAGCAGTACTTC CASSFPRTRSAYEQYF
. TRBJ1-3 TRBV6-5 TGTGCCAGCAGCCGAGAACCCTCTGGAAACACCATATATTTT CASSREPSGNTIYF
TRBD2 TRBJ2-5 TRBV9 TGTGCCAGCTCCCTCCCCCGCGCTAGCGGGGGGGCAGAGGTAGAGACCCAGTACTTC CASSLPRASGGAEVETQYF
. TRBJ2-7 TRBV5-1 TGCGCCAGCAGCGACTGGGACGGGAGCTCCTACGAGCAGTACTTC CASSDWDGSSYEQYF
. TRBJ1-4 TRBV2 TGTGCCAGCAGTGAAGCGCTTGGGGCAAGTGAAAAACTGTTTTTT CASSEALGASEKLFF
TRBD2 TRBJ2-7 TRBV5-1 TGCGCCAGCAGCTTTACTAGCGGCGCCTACGAGCAGTACTTC CASSFTSGAYEQYF
TRBD1 TRBJ2-7 TRBV6-5 TGTGCCAGCGTCGGGACAGGGACCTTCTACGAGCAGTACTTC CASVGTGTFYEQYF
TRBD1 TRBJ1-2 TRBV5-1 TGCGCCAGCAGCTTAACCGACAGGGGCGGGGGCTACACCTTC CASSLTDRGGGYTF